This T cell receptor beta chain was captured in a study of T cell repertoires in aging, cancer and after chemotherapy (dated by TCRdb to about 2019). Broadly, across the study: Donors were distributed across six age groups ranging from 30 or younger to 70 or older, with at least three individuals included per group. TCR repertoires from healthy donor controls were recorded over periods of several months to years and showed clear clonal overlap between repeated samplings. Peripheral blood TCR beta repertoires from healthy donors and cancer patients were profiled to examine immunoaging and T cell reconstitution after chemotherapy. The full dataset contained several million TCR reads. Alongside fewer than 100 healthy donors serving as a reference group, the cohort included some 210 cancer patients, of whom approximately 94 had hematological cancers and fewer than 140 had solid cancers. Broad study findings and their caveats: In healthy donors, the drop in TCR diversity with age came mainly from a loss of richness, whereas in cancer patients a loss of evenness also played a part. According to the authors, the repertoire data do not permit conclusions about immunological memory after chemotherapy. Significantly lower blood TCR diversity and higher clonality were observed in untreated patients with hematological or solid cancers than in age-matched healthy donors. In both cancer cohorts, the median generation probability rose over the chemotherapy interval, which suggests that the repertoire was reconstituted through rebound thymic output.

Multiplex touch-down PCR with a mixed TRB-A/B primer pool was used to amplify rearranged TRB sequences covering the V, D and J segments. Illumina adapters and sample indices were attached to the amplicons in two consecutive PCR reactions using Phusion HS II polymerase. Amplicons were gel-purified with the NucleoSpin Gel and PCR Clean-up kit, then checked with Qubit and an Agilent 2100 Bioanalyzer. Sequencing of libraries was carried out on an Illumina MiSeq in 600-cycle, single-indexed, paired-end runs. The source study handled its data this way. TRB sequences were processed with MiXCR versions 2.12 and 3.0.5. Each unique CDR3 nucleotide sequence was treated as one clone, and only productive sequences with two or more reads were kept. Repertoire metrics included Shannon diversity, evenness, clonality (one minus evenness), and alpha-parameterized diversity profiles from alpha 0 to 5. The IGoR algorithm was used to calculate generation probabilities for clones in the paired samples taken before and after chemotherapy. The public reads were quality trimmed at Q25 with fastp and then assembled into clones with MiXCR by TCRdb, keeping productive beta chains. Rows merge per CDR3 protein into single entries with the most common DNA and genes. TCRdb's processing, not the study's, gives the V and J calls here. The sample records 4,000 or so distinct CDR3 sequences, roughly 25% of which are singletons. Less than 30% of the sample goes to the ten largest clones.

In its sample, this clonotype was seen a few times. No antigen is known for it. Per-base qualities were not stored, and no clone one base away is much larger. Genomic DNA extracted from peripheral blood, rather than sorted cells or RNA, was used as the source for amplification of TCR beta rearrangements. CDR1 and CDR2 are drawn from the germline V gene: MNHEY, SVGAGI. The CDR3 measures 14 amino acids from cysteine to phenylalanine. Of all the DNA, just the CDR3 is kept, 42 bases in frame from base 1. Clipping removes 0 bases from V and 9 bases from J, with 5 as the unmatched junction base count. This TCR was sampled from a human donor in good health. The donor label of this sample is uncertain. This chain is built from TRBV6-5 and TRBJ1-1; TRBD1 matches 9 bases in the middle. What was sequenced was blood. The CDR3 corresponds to CASSYSRTGAKAFF. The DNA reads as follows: TGTGCCAGCAGTTACTCCCGGACAGGGGCGAAAGCTTTCTTT.